A selection of T cell receptor beta chains follows, all from one sample in a study of blood T cells in healthy people across ages. TCRdb independently ran MiXCR on the 5' RACE reads; one entry per CDR3 protein. The sample consists of fewer than 1.5 million distinct CDR3 sequences, 42% of them appearing once. The specimen was blood. These receptors originate from a woman aged 18-29 years in good health. Both conserved end residues are part of each CDR3. The order of the fields is clone size, D gene, J gene, V gene, CDR3 protein, CDR3 DNA. A D gene is named only where the DNA matches it firmly. A clone size is listed for some rows: how often the clone was seen (once, few, many), or a class if it is expanded.

abundance: NA
d_gene: NA
j_gene: TRBJ1-1
v_gene: TRBV29-1
CDR3aa: CSVLNLGSGEAFF
CDR3nt: TGCAGCGTTCTCAACTTGGGAAGCGGTGAAGCTTTCTTT

abundance: NA
d_gene: TRBD2
j_gene: TRBJ2-5
v_gene: TRBV29-1
CDR3aa: CSVRGVAGERETQYF
CDR3nt: TGCAGCGTGAGGGGTGTAGCGGGAGAGAGGGAGACCCAGTACTTC

abundance: NA
d_gene: NA
j_gene: TRBJ1-1
v_gene: TRBV12-5
CDR3aa: CASGKGRDEAFF
CDR3nt: TGTGCTAGTGGGAAGGGACGGGATGAAGCTTTCTTT

abundance: few
d_gene: NA
j_gene: TRBJ1-5
v_gene: TRBV4-1
CDR3aa: CASSQEGYSNQPQHF
CDR3nt: TGCGCCAGCAGCCAAGAGGGTTATAGCAATCAGCCCCAGCATTTT

abundance: NA
d_gene: NA
j_gene: TRBJ1-4
v_gene: TRBV6-1
CDR3aa: CASSEAGKGQKLFF
CDR3nt: TGTGCCAGCAGTGAGGCAGGGAAAGGACAAAAACTGTTTTTT

abundance: NA
d_gene: NA
j_gene: TRBJ2-2
v_gene: TRBV7-8
CDR3aa: CASSPPKAVNTGELFF
CDR3nt: TGTGCCAGCAGCCCCCCTAAGGCAGTGAACACCGGGGAGCTGTTTTTT

abundance: NA
d_gene: NA
j_gene: TRBJ2-5
v_gene: TRBV7-2
CDR3aa: CASSLMAVQETQYF
CDR3nt: TGTGCCAGCAGCTTGATGGCGGTACAAGAGACCCAGTACTTC

abundance: NA
d_gene: NA
j_gene: TRBJ2-7
v_gene: TRBV10-3
CDR3aa: CAISESSQGHEQYF
CDR3nt: TGTGCCATCAGTGAGTCGAGTCAGGGACACGAGCAGTACTTC

abundance: few
d_gene: NA
j_gene: TRBJ1-5
v_gene: TRBV20-1
CDR3aa: CSARGISDNQPQHF
CDR3nt: TGCAGTGCTAGAGGTATCAGCGACAATCAGCCCCAGCATTTT

abundance: NA
d_gene: NA
j_gene: TRBJ2-1
v_gene: TRBV5-1
CDR3aa: CASSLATRSNEQFF
CDR3nt: TGCGCCAGCAGCTTGGCGACTAGATCCAATGAGCAGTTCTTC

abundance: NA
d_gene: NA
j_gene: TRBJ1-2
v_gene: TRBV6-1
CDR3aa: CASNPWEKGDYGYTF
CDR3nt: TGTGCCAGCAACCCGTGGGAGAAGGGAGACTACGGCTACACCTTC

abundance: NA
d_gene: NA
j_gene: TRBJ2-3
v_gene: TRBV3-1
CDR3aa: CASRLRGKGDTQYF
CDR3nt: TGTGCCAGCCGACTGCGAGGGAAGGGGGATACGCAGTATTTT

abundance: NA
d_gene: NA
j_gene: TRBJ2-7
v_gene: TRBV7-6
CDR3aa: CASSFRDNSYNEQYF
CDR3nt: TGTGCCAGCAGCTTCCGGGACAACTCCTACAATGAGCAGTACTTC

abundance: NA
d_gene: TRBD2
j_gene: TRBJ2-3
v_gene: TRBV11-1
CDR3aa: CASGVSGNPQYF
CDR3nt: TGTGCCAGCGGGGTTAGCGGGAACCCGCAGTATTTT

abundance: few
d_gene: TRBD2
j_gene: TRBJ2-1
v_gene: TRBV6-1
CDR3aa: CASSEASSGYYNEQFF
CDR3nt: TGTGCCAGCAGTGAAGCCTCTAGCGGATACTACAATGAGCAGTTCTTC

abundance: few
d_gene: TRBD2
j_gene: TRBJ2-7
v_gene: TRBV27
CDR3aa: CATSSIGVAGREQYF
CDR3nt: TGTGCCACCTCTTCAATAGGGGTAGCGGGACGCGAGCAGTACTTC

abundance: NA
d_gene: NA
j_gene: TRBJ2-2
v_gene: TRBV27
CDR3aa: CASTWAGDTGELFF
CDR3nt: TGTGCCAGCACCTGGGCCGGGGACACCGGGGAGCTGTTTTTT

abundance: NA
d_gene: NA
j_gene: TRBJ2-3
v_gene: TRBV3-1
CDR3aa: CASSQDRLDTDTQYF
CDR3nt: TGTGCCAGCAGCCAAGATCGGCTTGACACAGATACGCAGTATTTT

abundance: NA
d_gene: TRBD1
j_gene: TRBJ2-1
v_gene: TRBV12-3/TRBV12-4
CDR3aa: CASISPGQLNNEQFF
CDR3nt: TGTGCCAGCATTTCTCCGGGACAGCTAAACAATGAGCAGTTCTTC

abundance: few
d_gene: NA
j_gene: TRBJ2-7
v_gene: TRBV10-3
CDR3aa: CAISETSGGEQYF
CDR3nt: TGTGCCATCAGTGAGACCAGCGGAGGCGAGCAGTACTTC

abundance: few
d_gene: TRBD1
j_gene: TRBJ2-7
v_gene: TRBV20-1
CDR3aa: CSRQGTYEQYF
CDR3nt: TGCAGCCGACAGGGTACCTACGAGCAGTACTTC

abundance: NA
d_gene: TRBD1
j_gene: TRBJ2-1
v_gene: TRBV9
CDR3aa: CASSVSRGPYNEQFF
CDR3nt: TGTGCCAGCAGCGTATCCAGGGGGCCTTACAATGAGCAGTTCTTC

abundance: few
d_gene: NA
j_gene: TRBJ1-2
v_gene: TRBV7-9
CDR3aa: CASTWVANYGYTF
CDR3nt: TGTGCCAGCACCTGGGTCGCTAACTATGGCTACACCTTC

abundance: few
d_gene: NA
j_gene: TRBJ2-5
v_gene: TRBV7-3
CDR3aa: CASSSRGSEETQYF
CDR3nt: TGTGCCAGCAGCTCTAGGGGAAGCGAAGAGACCCAGTACTTC

abundance: few
d_gene: TRBD2
j_gene: TRBJ2-7
v_gene: TRBV5-1
CDR3aa: CASSPGLVAHEQYF
CDR3nt: TGCGCCAGCAGCCCGGGACTAGTAGCCCACGAGCAGTACTTC

abundance: NA
d_gene: NA
j_gene: TRBJ1-2
v_gene: TRBV10-3
CDR3aa: CAISEQGAYGYTF
CDR3nt: TGTGCCATCAGCGAACAGGGCGCCTATGGCTACACCTTC

abundance: NA
d_gene: NA
j_gene: TRBJ2-6
v_gene: TRBV4-1
CDR3aa: CASRPPGGANVLTF
CDR3nt: TGCGCCAGCAGGCCGCCTGGTGGGGCCAACGTCCTGACTTTC

abundance: few
d_gene: NA
j_gene: TRBJ2-4
v_gene: TRBV15
CDR3aa: CATSRAVRGIKNIQYF
CDR3nt: TGTGCCACCAGCAGAGCGGTTAGGGGAATCAAAAACATTCAGTACTTC

abundance: NA
d_gene: TRBD2
j_gene: TRBJ2-7
v_gene: TRBV6-2/TRBV6-3
CDR3aa: CANSKLAGYEQYF
CDR3nt: TGTGCCAACAGTAAACTAGCGGGCTACGAGCAGTACTTC

abundance: NA
d_gene: NA
j_gene: TRBJ2-7
v_gene: TRBV27
CDR3aa: CASSFLKGGGWVEQYF
CDR3nt: TGTGCCAGCAGTTTTTTGAAGGGAGGGGGTTGGGTCGAGCAGTACTTC

abundance: NA
d_gene: NA
j_gene: TRBJ2-3
v_gene: TRBV7-9
CDR3aa: CASTQKGYATDTQYF
CDR3nt: TGTGCCAGCACCCAGAAGGGGTATGCCACAGATACGCAGTATTTT

abundance: NA
d_gene: NA
j_gene: TRBJ1-3
v_gene: TRBV9
CDR3aa: CASSADRTISGNTIYF
CDR3nt: TGTGCCAGCAGCGCAGATAGGACCATCTCTGGAAACACCATATATTTT

abundance: NA
d_gene: NA
j_gene: TRBJ1-1
v_gene: TRBV27
CDR3aa: CASSLSVAGVGTEAFF
CDR3nt: TGTGCCAGCAGTTTAAGCGTTGCTGGGGTGGGCACTGAAGCTTTCTTT

abundance: few
d_gene: NA
j_gene: TRBJ1-2
v_gene: TRBV28
CDR3aa: CASSPTPLRDGYTF
CDR3nt: TGTGCCAGCAGTCCAACCCCGCTTAGAGATGGCTACACCTTC

abundance: NA
d_gene: TRBD1
j_gene: TRBJ1-2
v_gene: TRBV5-1
CDR3aa: CASSTGTGPPAYCYTF
CDR3nt: TGCGCCAGCAGCACCGGGACAGGGCCACCCGCGTATTGCTACACCTTC

abundance: NA
d_gene: TRBD2
j_gene: TRBJ2-5
v_gene: TRBV4-1
CDR3aa: CASSQPTSGRSYNEQYF
CDR3nt: TGCGCCAGCAGCCAACCGACTAGCGGGAGATCCTACAATGAGCAGTACTTC

abundance: many
d_gene: TRBD1
j_gene: TRBJ2-3
v_gene: TRBV7-2
CDR3aa: CASSLGQGQGADTQYF
CDR3nt: TGTGCCAGCAGCTTGGGTCAGGGACAGGGGGCAGATACGCAGTATTTT

abundance: NA
d_gene: NA
j_gene: TRBJ2-7
v_gene: TRBV28
CDR3aa: CASSLLPGSEQYF
CDR3nt: TGTGCCAGCAGTTTATTACCCGGGAGTGAGCAGTACTTC

abundance: NA
d_gene: TRBD1
j_gene: TRBJ2-7
v_gene: TRBV4-1
CDR3aa: CASSQDRGYDEQYF
CDR3nt: TGCGCCAGCAGCCAGGACAGGGGGTACGACGAGCAGTACTTC

abundance: NA
d_gene: NA
j_gene: TRBJ2-1
v_gene: TRBV9
CDR3aa: CASSEAVTAYNEQFF
CDR3nt: TGTGCCAGCAGCGAGGCGGTAACTGCCTACAATGAGCAGTTCTTC

abundance: few
d_gene: TRBD2
j_gene: TRBJ2-5
v_gene: TRBV6-5
CDR3aa: CASSRTSGGIWETQYF
CDR3nt: TGTGCCAGCAGCCGGACTAGCGGGGGGATATGGGAGACCCAGTACTTC

abundance: once
d_gene: NA
j_gene: TRBJ2-7
v_gene: TRBV5-6
CDR3aa: CASSFQTGRSSYNEQYF
CDR3nt: TGTGCCAGCAGCTTCCAGACAGGCCGGAGCTCCTACAATGAGCAGTACTTC

abundance: NA
d_gene: NA
j_gene: TRBJ2-1
v_gene: TRBV2
CDR3aa: CASSDGSKNYNEQFF
CDR3nt: TGTGCCAGCAGTGACGGCAGTAAAAACTACAATGAGCAGTTCTTC

abundance: NA
d_gene: NA
j_gene: TRBJ2-2
v_gene: TRBV29-1
CDR3aa: CSVEHRNTGELFF
CDR3nt: TGCAGCGTTGAACATAGGAACACCGGGGAGCTGTTTTTT